The 32 T cell receptor beta chains given below trace back to one sample, sequenced in a study of sequential checkpoint blockade in melanoma. Specified treatment: randomized to nivolumab then ipilimumab (arm A) or the reverse (arm B). Measured with immunoSEQ multiplex PCR; TCRdb has only the in-frame clones, and not every one. The sample contains around 20,000 clones, about four fifths of which appear only once. The source was CD8+ T cells sorted from blood (inferred from file names), collected from a patient given nivolumab and ipilimumab in sequence. These receptors came from a human donor with melanoma.

The chain couples TRBV15 to TRBJ1-1; D gene unclear. Germline loops: CDR1 LNHNV, CDR2 YYDKDF (reference sequence). Trimming shortened V by 0 bases and J by 7 bases, and 12 bases separated the two germline ends. This CDR3 region has 14 residues. The chain's CDR3 is CATSRDFREVEAFF. The DNA of the CDR3 is TGTGCCACCAGCAGAGATTTCCGGGAGGTTGAAGCTTTCTTT.

This chain links TRBV28 with TRBJ1-5, with D perhaps TRBD1 (5 bases). CDR1 is MDHEN and CDR2 is SYDVKM in the germline V gene. V was trimmed by 3 bases and J by 9 bases, leaving 15 bases between them. This CDR3 spans 14 amino acids. As DNA, the CDR3 is TGTGCCAGCAGTTTTCGGGACTCGGTTGGGCCCCAGCATTTT. This translates into CASSFRDSVGPQHF.

The chain carries TRBV5-6 and TRBJ1-1; maybe TRBD1 (5 bases). CDR1 is SGHDT, CDR2 YYEEEE, per germline. This CDR3 comprises 13 residues. The V gene lost 7 bases and the J gene lost 1 base, with 11 bases spanning the gap. In DNA form, the CDR3 reads TGTGCCAGCGCGAAGGGGCCGAACACTGAAGCTTTCTTT. It translates to CASAKGPNTEAFF.

This chain links TRBV30 with TRBJ1-3; D call uncertain. The CDR3 extends over 12 amino acids. CDR1 GTSNPN and CDR2 SVGIG come from the germline V gene (reference sequence). Between the trimmed V and J ends, which lost 4 bases and 2 bases, there was a span of 6 bases. In nucleotides, the CDR3 is TGTGCCTGGAAACGCGCTGGAAACACCATATATTTT. Residues: CAWKRAGNTIYF. Together with reference TRBV30 and TRBJ1-3, the CDR3 gives the full variable domain: SQTIHQWPATLVQPVGSPLSLECTVEGTSNPNLYWYRQAAGRGLQLLFYSVGIGQISSEVPQNLSASRPQDRQFILSSKKLLLSDSGFYLCAWKRAGNTIYFGEGSWLTVV.

By sample share, this clone is medium-sized. J is TRBJ2-7 and V is TRBV4-1; D unresolved. V was clipped by 5 bases and J by 3 bases, with 11 bases between them. The length of the CDR3 is 13 residues. Germline assignment: CDR1 MGHRA and CDR2 YSYEKL. CDR3 residues: CASSFQFGYEQYF. The CDR3 DNA is TGCGCCAGCAGCTTCCAATTCGGCTACGAGCAGTACTTC.

The chain employs TRBV30 and TRBJ2-7; 13 bases line up with TRBD2. The J segment lost 5 bases and the V segment lost 5 bases, leaving 12 bases of the junction unmatched. CDR1 and CDR2 (germline): GTSNPN, SVGIG (reference sequence). The CDR3 is made up of 16 amino acids. CDR3 DNA: TGTGCCTGGTCTGGACTAGCGGGAGAAACGTTCGACGAGCAGTACTTC. This sequence encodes CAWSGLAGETFDEQYF.

The chain couples TRBV27 to TRBJ1-2; D not certain. Germline lookup yields CDR1 MNHEY and CDR2 SMNVEV (reference sequence). The CDR3 is 12 amino acids. V lost 5 bases, J lost 6 bases, and 10 bases lay in between. The CDR3 reads CASSAGLNGYTF. In DNA form, the CDR3 reads TGTGCCAGCAGTGCCGGACTAAATGGCTACACCTTC.

The chain carries TRBV5-6 and TRBJ1-5; no reliable D call. Germline V gene lookup returns CDR1 SGHDT and CDR2 YYEEEE. This CDR3 is built from 14 residues. Trimming pared 0 bases from V and 3 bases from J, leaving 7 bases between. CDR3 bases: TGTGCCAGCAGCTTGGATGGCTTCAATCAGCCCCAGCATTTT. It yields the protein CASSLDGFNQPQHF.

This rearrangement joins TRBV30 to TRBJ2-7; possibly TRBD2 for D (5 bases). Per germline, CDR1 GTSNPN and CDR2 SVGIG (reference sequence). V was pared by 0 bases and J by 2 bases, with 8 bases between. This CDR3 has 13 amino acids. The CDR3 DNA follows: TGTGCCTGGAGTGTTGCGGGTCCCTACGAGCAGTACTTC. Translating gives CAWSVAGPYEQYF.

This chain joins TRBV6-5 and TRBJ2-2; possibly TRBD2 for D (5 bases). Deletions cut 5 bases from V and 8 bases from J, with 12 bases between. Germline lookup yields CDR1 MNHEY and CDR2 SVGAGI. The CDR3 is made up of 13 amino acids. In DNA form, the CDR3 reads TGTGCCAGCAGTATTACTAGTCCGGGGGAGCTGTTTTTT. Its translation: CASSITSPGELFF.

The CDR3 loop is CASSSSRGGNSEAFF. CDR3 bases: TGTGCCAGCAGTTCCTCGAGGGGGGGGAATTCCGAAGCTTTCTTT. The rearrangement uses TRBV27 and TRBJ1-1, with a weak D call TRBD1 (6 bases). Trimming shortened V by 4 bases and J by 8 bases, and 20 bases separated the two germline ends. There are 15 residues in the CDR3. The V gene's germline CDR1 is MNHEY and CDR2 SMNVEV (reference sequence).

This chain uses TRBV14 with TRBJ1-1, with TRBD1 as a possible D gene (6 bases). CDR1 and CDR2 from the germline V gene are SGHDN and FVKESK. The CDR3 has 15 amino acids. Trimming pared 4 bases from V and 6 bases from J, leaving 18 bases between. CDR3 in amino acids: CASSLSTGPGAEAFF. For the CDR3, the DNA is TGTGCCAGCAGCCTATCCACAGGGCCGGGCGCTGAAGCTTTCTTT.

The chain uses TRBV6-5 and TRBJ1-2; TRBD1 aligns across 9 bases. This CDR3 has 15 amino acids. Germline V gene sequence: CDR1 MNHEY, CDR2 SVGAGI. J gave up 6 bases and V 1 base, and 6 bases lay outside the gene matches. CDR3 coding DNA: TGTGCCAGCAGTTACTTAACAGGGGGCGCGGATGGCTACACCTTC. This encodes CASSYLTGGADGYTF.

The rearrangement links TRBV11-2 to TRBJ2-7, with 11 nucleotides matching TRBD1. V was clipped by 5 bases and J by 2 bases; unmatched bases: 5. Per the germline V gene, CDR1 is SGHAT and CDR2 is FQNNGV. The CDR3 has 15 amino acids. The DNA of the CDR3 is TGTGCCAGCAGCGGGGGACAGGGGGTCACCTACGAGCAGTACTTC. It codes for CASSGGQGVTYEQYF. Full variable domain (rest looked up from reference TRBV11-2 and TRBJ2-7): EAGVAQSPRYKIIEKRQSVAFWCNPISGHATLYWYQQILGQGPKLLIQFQNNGVVDDSQLPKDRFSAERLKGVDSTLKIQPAKLEDSAVYLCASSGGQGVTYEQYFGPGTRLTVT.

The chain carries TRBV6-6 and TRBJ2-7, with 8 positions matching TRBD1. V gave up 4 bases and J gave up 0 bases; unmatched junction bases: 8. CDR3 length: 16 residues. Germline CDR1 and CDR2: MNHNY and SVGAGI (reference sequence). CDR3 DNA: TGTGCCAGCAGTTCCCCGGACAGGGTAGCCTCCTACGAGCAGTACTTC. It is translated as CASSSPDRVASYEQYF.

V and J are TRBV10-3 and TRBJ1-5; TRBD1 aligns across 9 bases. The V gene end was trimmed by 7 bases and the J gene end by 4 bases; junction bases not matched to a gene: 5. The V gene's germline CDR1 is ENHRY and CDR2 SYGVKD. The CDR3 runs to 14 residues. CDR3 bases: TGTGCCATCAAGGACAGGGGCGTTAATCAGCCCCAGCATTTT. This sequence encodes CAIKDRGVNQPQHF.

A few counts support this clone. V usage is TRBV7-9 and J usage is TRBJ1-1, with TRBD1 identical over 8 bases. V shed 2 bases and J 1 base; nucleotides not matched to a gene: 3. CDR1 and CDR2 (germline): SEHNR, FQNEAQ (reference sequence). The CDR3 is made up of 15 amino acids. Here the CDR3 DNA reads TGTGCCAGCAGCTTAACGACAGGGGCGAACACTGAAGCTTTCTTT. It codes for CASSLTTGANTEAFF.

This chain joins TRBV6-5 and TRBJ2-2; 15 nucleotides agree with TRBD2. From germline, CDR1 is MNHEY and CDR2 SVGAGI. This CDR3 has 14 amino acids. The V segment lost 10 bases and the J segment 9 bases; nucleotides outside the gene matches: 6. Here the CDR3 reads CATLGLAGGRELFF. CDR3 coding DNA: TGTGCCACCCTAGGACTAGCGGGGGGGCGGGAGCTGTTTTTT.

The rearrangement links TRBV28 to TRBJ2-7; 9 bases map to TRBD2. Germline values: CDR1 MDHEN, CDR2 SYDVKM. This CDR3 contains 15 residues. J was trimmed by 1 base and V by 7 bases; bases with no gene match: 8. CDR3 in amino acids: CASNQGLAISYEQYF. CDR3 in DNA: TGTGCCAGCAACCAGGGACTAGCTATATCCTACGAGCAGTACTTC.

V gene TRBV6-1 combines with J gene TRBJ2-7, with a possible D match to TRBD2 (6 bases). Trimming took off 1 base at V and 7 bases at J, with 14 bases between the two ends. The CDR3 is made up of 14 amino acids. CDR1 is MNHNS, CDR2 SASEGT, per germline. In DNA form, the CDR3 reads TGTGCCAGCAGTGAAGATGGGGAGGCGAATGAGCAGTACTTC. This translates into CASSEDGEANEQYF.

The V gene is TRBV28, the J gene TRBJ1-1; D not certain. The CDR3 runs to 13 residues. V lost 1 base, J lost 5 bases, and 8 bases lay in between. Germline V lookup: CDR1 MDHEN, CDR2 SYDVKM. Written as DNA, the CDR3 is TGTGCCAGCAGTTTATCGACTTGGACTGAAGCTTTCTTT. Translating it yields CASSLSTWTEAFF.

This rearrangement joins TRBV18 to TRBJ2-7; D is possibly TRBD1 (5 bases). The CDR3 length is 14 residues. Trimming removed 3 bases at V and 2 bases at J, with 11 bases between. Per the germline V gene, CDR1 is KGHSH and CDR2 is LQKENI. The CDR3 DNA reads as TGTGCCAGCTCACCGGGCCAGGGTCCCTACGAGCAGTACTTC. Its translation: CASSPGQGPYEQYF.

CDR3 DNA: TGTGCCAGCAGCTTAGGGGGAGGACAATCCTACGAGCAGTACTTC. Protein: CASSLGGGQSYEQYF. This chain connects TRBV7-2 to TRBJ2-7, with TRBD2 as a possible D gene (6 bases). With 1 base removed from V and 1 base from J, the gap between germline ends came to 11 bases. CDR1 and CDR2 (germline): SGHTA, FQGNSA. CDR3 size: 15 residues. Full variable domain (missing parts from reference TRBV7-2 and TRBJ2-7): GAGVSQSPSNKVTEKGKDVELRCDPISGHTALYWYRQSLGQGLEFLIYFQGNSAPDKSGLPSDRFSAERTGGSVSTLTIQRTQQEDSAVYLCASSLGGGQSYEQYFGPGTRLTVT.

This clone was recorded once. The chain joins TRBV19 to TRBJ2-6; D is uncertain. The germline V gene has CDR1 LNHDA and CDR2 SQIVND (reference sequence). The CDR3 totals 15 residues. Trimming cost V 3 bases and J 0 bases, with 6 bases left between them. The CDR3 DNA follows: TGTGCCAGTAGTATCGTCCCCTCTGGGGCCAACGTCCTGACTTTC. Amino acid sequence: CASSIVPSGANVLTF.

This clone has only one observation. This chain links TRBV7-6 with TRBJ2-1; 12 bases line up with TRBD2. The germline V gene has CDR1 SGHVS and CDR2 FNYEAQ. Trimming at V came to 4 bases and at J to 7 bases, leaving 8 bases not matched to a gene. The CDR3 runs 16 residues. CDR3 in amino acids: CASSSRLAGVRNEQFF. The CDR3 coding sequence is TGTGCCAGCAGCTCGAGACTAGCGGGAGTACGGAATGAGCAGTTCTTC.

The chain carries TRBV21-1 and TRBJ1-3. TRBV21-1 is designated a pseudogene. The CDR3 extends over 16 amino acids. The DNA of the CDR3 is TGTGCCAGCAGCAAACCCGGGACCGGCGGGAGGAAGACCATATATTTT. It codes for CASSKPGTGGRKTIYF.

This chain uses TRBV7-8 with TRBJ1-2; D is uncertain. V lost 5 bases and J 0 bases, leaving 10 bases between the germline ends. CDR1 SGHVS and CDR2 FQNEAQ come from the germline V gene. This CDR3 is 14 amino acids long. The CDR3 protein is CASSLGDPNYGYTF. In DNA form, the CDR3 reads TGTGCCAGCAGCCTCGGAGATCCTAACTATGGCTACACCTTC.

The gene calls are TRBV10-3 and TRBJ1-2; D not resolved. The CDR3 extends over 12 amino acids. In germline, CDR1 is ENHRY, CDR2 SYGVKD. V lost 2 bases to trimming and J lost 5 bases, with 6 bases between them. The CDR3 is CAISEGEYGYTF. Here the CDR3 DNA reads TGTGCCATCAGTGAGGGAGAGTATGGCTACACCTTC.

This clone has just one count. The gene calls are TRBV5-6 and TRBJ1-5, with TRBD1 matching 8 bases. Unmatched junction bases numbered 4, after V lost 5 bases and J lost 6 bases. Germline CDR1 reads SGHDT; CDR2 reads YYEEEE. The CDR3 has 13 residues. The CDR3 protein is CASSEQGGQPQHF. In nucleotides, the CDR3 is TGTGCCAGCAGTGAACAGGGGGGTCAGCCCCAGCATTTT.

The chain employs TRBV30 and TRBJ2-7, with D possibly matching TRBD2 (5 bases). CDR1 is GTSNPN, CDR2 SVGIG, per germline (reference sequence). The CDR3 extends over 12 amino acids. V was clipped by 4 bases and J by 5 bases, with 12 bases between them. The DNA for the CDR3 is TGTGCCTGGATCCGAGCCGGGGACGAGCAGTACTTC. Protein sequence: CAWIRAGDEQYF.

This clone was seen a few times. The chain couples TRBV18 to TRBJ2-7, with 9 bases that match TRBD2. V trimming: 0 bases; J trimming: 2 bases; junction bases outside the gene matches: 5. Looked up from germline, CDR1 is KGHSH and CDR2 is LQKENI. This CDR3 is 16 amino acids long. CDR3 DNA sequence: TGTGCCAGCTCACCACCTGCAGCGGGGGGTCCCTACGAGCAGTACTTC. Translating gives CASSPPAAGGPYEQYF.

The chain links TRBV6-4 to TRBJ1-2, with TRBD1 as a possible D gene (6 bases). The CDR3 extends over 14 amino acids. Looked up from germline, CDR1 is MRHNA and CDR2 is SNTAGT. Deletions cut 7 bases from V and 3 bases from J, with 15 bases between. CDR3 sequence (DNA): TGTGCCAGCAAACGGACAGACCGGCACTATGGCTACACCTTC. Its translation is CASKRTDRHYGYTF.